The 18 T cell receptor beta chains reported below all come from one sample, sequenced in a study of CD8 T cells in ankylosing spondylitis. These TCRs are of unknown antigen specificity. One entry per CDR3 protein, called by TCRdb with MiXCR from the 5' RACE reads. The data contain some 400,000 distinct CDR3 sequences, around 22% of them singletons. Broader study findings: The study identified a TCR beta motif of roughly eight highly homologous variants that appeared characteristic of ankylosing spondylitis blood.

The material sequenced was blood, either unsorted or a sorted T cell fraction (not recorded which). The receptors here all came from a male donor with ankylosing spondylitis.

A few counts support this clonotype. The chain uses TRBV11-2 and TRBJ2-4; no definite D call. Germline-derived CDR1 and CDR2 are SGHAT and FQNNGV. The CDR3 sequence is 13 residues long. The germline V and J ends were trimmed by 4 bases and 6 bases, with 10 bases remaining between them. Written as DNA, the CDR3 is TGTGCCAGCAGCTCCGCGTATGTAAACATTCAGTACTTC. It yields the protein CASSSAYVNIQYF.

The CDR3, as DNA: TGCAGTGCCCCGGTTGGGAGCGGGGGGTACAATGAGCAGTTCTTC. Protein product: CSAPVGSGGYNEQFF. The chain couples TRBV20-1 to TRBJ2-1; TRBD2 aligns across 9 bases. This CDR3 has 15 residues. The junction had 10 bases not matched to a gene; V was cut back by 6 bases and J by 4 bases. Looked up from germline, CDR1 is DFQATT and CDR2 is SNEGSKA (reference sequence).

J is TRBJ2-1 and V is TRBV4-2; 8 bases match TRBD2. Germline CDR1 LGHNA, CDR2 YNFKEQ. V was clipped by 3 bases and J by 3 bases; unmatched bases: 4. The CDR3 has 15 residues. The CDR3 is CASSQIGTSYNEQFF. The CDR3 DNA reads TGTGCCAGCAGCCAGATCGGGACTAGCTACAATGAGCAGTTCTTC.

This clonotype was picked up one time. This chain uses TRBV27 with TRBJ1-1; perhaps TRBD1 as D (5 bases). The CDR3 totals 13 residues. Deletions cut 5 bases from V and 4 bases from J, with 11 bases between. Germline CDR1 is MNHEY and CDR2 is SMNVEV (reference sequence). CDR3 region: CASSLRDGTEAFF. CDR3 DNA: TGTGCCAGCAGTCTCCGGGACGGCACTGAAGCTTTCTTT.

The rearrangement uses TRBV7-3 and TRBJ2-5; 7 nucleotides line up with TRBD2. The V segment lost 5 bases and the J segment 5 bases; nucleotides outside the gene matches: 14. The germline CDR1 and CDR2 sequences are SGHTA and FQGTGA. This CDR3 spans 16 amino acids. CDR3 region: CASSEGRGGRLETQYF. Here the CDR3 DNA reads TGTGCCAGCAGCGAGGGCCGTGGCGGGAGATTGGAGACCCAGTACTTC.

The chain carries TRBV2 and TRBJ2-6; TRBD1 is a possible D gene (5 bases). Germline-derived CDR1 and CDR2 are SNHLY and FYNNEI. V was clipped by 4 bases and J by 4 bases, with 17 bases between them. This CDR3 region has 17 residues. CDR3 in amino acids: CASSGGHWLGGANVLTF. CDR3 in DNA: TGTGCCAGCAGTGGAGGACACTGGCTCGGGGGGGCCAACGTCCTGACTTTC.

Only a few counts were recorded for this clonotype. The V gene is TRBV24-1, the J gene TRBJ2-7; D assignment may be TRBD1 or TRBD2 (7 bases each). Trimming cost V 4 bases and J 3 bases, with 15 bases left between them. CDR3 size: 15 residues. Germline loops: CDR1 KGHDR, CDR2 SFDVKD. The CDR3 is CATSDLGQRDYEQYF. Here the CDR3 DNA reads TGTGCCACCAGTGACCTGGGACAGCGGGACTACGAGCAGTACTTC.

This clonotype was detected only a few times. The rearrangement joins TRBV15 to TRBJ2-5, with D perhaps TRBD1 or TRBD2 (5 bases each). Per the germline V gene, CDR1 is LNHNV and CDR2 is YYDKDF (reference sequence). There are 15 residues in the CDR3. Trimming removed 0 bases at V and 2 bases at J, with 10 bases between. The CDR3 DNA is TGTGCCACCAGCAGAGATTGGGACGCACAAGAGACCCAGTACTTC. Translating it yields CATSRDWDAQETQYF.

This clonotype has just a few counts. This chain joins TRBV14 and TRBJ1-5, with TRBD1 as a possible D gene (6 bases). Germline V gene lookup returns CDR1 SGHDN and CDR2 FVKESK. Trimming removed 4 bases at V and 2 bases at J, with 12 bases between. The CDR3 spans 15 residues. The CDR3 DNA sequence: TGTGCCAGCAGCCTGGGGGGGCCCGGCAATCAGCCCCAGCATTTT. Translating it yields CASSLGGPGNQPQHF.

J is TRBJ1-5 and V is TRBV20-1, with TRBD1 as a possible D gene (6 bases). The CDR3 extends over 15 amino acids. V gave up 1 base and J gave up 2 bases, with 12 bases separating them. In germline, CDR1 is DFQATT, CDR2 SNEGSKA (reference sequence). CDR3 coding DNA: TGCAGTGCTAGAGTGCCCAGGGGTGGCAATCAGCCCCAGCATTTT. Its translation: CSARVPRGGNQPQHF.

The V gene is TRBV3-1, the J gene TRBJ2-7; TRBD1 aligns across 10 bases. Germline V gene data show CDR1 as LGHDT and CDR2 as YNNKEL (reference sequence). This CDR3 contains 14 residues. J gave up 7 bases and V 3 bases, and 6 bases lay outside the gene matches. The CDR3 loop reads CASSHAGQGDEQYF. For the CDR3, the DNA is TGTGCCAGCAGCCATGCCGGACAGGGGGATGAGCAGTACTTC.

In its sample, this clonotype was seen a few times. The CDR3 sequence: CASSLFPGLDQPQHF. The DNA of the CDR3 is TGCGCCAGCAGCTTGTTCCCAGGGTTGGATCAGCCCCAGCATTTT. V gene TRBV5-1 combines with J gene TRBJ1-5, with D perhaps TRBD1 (5 bases). The germline gives CDR1 SGHRS, CDR2 YFSETQ. The V end lost 1 base, the J end lost 5 bases, and 13 bases lay between the germline ends. This CDR3 is 15 amino acids long.

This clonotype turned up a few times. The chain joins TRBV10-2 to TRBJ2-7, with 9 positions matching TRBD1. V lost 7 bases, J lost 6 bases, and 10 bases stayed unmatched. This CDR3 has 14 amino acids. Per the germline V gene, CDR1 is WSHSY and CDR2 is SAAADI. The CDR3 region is CASNPGQGSGEQYF. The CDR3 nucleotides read TGCGCCAGCAATCCGGGACAGGGTTCCGGCGAGCAGTACTTC.

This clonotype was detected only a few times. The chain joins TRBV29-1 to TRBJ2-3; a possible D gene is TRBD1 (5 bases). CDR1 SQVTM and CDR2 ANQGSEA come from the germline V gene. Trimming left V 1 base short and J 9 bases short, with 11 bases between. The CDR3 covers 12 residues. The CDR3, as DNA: TGCAGCGTTGAAGTGGGGCCTAAAACGCAGTATTTT. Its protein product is CSVEVGPKTQYF.

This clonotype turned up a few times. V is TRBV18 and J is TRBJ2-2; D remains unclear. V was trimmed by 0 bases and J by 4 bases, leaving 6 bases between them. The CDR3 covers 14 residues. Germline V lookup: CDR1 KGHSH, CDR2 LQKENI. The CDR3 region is CASSPPRPTGELFF. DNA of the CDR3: TGTGCCAGCTCACCACCCCGTCCCACCGGGGAGCTGTTTTTT.

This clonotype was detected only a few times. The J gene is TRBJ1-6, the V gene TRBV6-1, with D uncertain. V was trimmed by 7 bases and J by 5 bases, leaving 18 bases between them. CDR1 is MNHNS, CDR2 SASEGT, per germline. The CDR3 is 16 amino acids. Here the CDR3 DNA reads TGTGCCAGCATGCGGGCAACATCACGGCATAATTCACCCCTCCACTTT. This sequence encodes CASMRATSRHNSPLHF.

DNA for the CDR3: TGTGCCAGCAGCTCCATTCTCGGACAGGCATCCTACGAGCAGTACTTC. Translation gives CASSSILGQASYEQYF. The V and J genes are TRBV7-9 and TRBJ2-7, with 7 bases lining up with TRBD1. Germline lookup yields CDR1 SEHNR and CDR2 FQNEAQ (reference sequence). The CDR3 length is 16 residues. V lost 4 bases and J lost 1; bases outside the gene matches: 10.

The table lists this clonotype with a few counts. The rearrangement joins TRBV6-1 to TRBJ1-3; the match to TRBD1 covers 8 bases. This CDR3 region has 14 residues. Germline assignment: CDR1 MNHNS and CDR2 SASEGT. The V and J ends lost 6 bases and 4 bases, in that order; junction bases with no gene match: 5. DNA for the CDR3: TGTGCCAGCAGATCAGGGGGCGGAGGAAACACCATATATTTT. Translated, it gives CASRSGGGGNTIYF.